This is a list of T cell receptor beta chains from one sample in a study of blood T cell repertoires in COVID-19. Sequencing was performed with immunoSEQ multiplex PCR; in TCRdb, only in-frame clones are kept and a portion is missing. This sample has 84,000 or so clones, with around four fifths found just once. The specimen was peripheral blood. The receptors were sampled from a man of 80 years or more with active or convalescent COVID-19. The CDR3 runs from the conserved cysteine through the conserved F or W. D genes are given only for firm matches. The listing skips clone size in some rows; elsewhere it reads once, few, many or a size class.

TRBV18	.	TRBJ2-2	TRBD2	TGTGCCAGCTCACCGTCGGGACTAGCGGGAGCGGTCACCGGGGAGCTGTTTTTT	CASSPSGLAGAVTGELFF
TRBV3-1/TRBV3-2	.	TRBJ1-5	TRBD1	TGTGCCAGCAGCCAAGCTCCAGGGGGAAATCAGCCCCAGCATTTT	CASSQAPGGNQPQHF
TRBV30	once	TRBJ1-6	TRBD1	TGTGCCGGACAGGGGGTGGTGAATTCACCCCTCCACTTT	CAGQGVVNSPLHF
TRBV19	.	TRBJ2-4	TRBD2	TGTGCCAGTAGTAGCGGGACTAATAAGGGACTAGCCAAAAACATTCAGTACTTC	CASSSGTNKGLAKNIQYF
TRBV3-1/TRBV3-2	.	TRBJ1-2	TRBD1	TGTGCCAGCAGCCAAGTTGACAGGGGGCCTGGCTACACCTTC	CASSQVDRGPGYTF
TRBV5-8	once	TRBJ1-2	.	TGTGCCAGCAGAATAGGGGTCTATGGCTACACCTTC	CASRIGVYGYTF
TRBV30	.	TRBJ1-4	.	TGTGCCCTGCAGCGTATGGCGACTAATGAAAAACTGTTTTTT	CALQRMATNEKLFF
TRBV2	.	TRBJ1-5	TRBD1	TGTGCCAGCAGTGATAGGACAGGGGGACAGCCCCAGCATTTT	CASSDRTGGQPQHF
TRBV5-6	.	TRBJ2-1	.	TGTGCCAGCAGCTTTAGTGGCAATGAGCAGTTCTTC	CASSFSGNEQFF
TRBV7-2	.	TRBJ1-2	TRBD1	TGTGCCAGCAGCTTAGTTACGGGACAGGGGGACGGCTACACCTTC	CASSLVTGQGDGYTF
TRBV5-1	.	TRBJ2-3	TRBD2	TGCGCCAGCAGCCCCGGACTAGCGGGGGGTACAGATACGCAGTATTTT	CASSPGLAGGTDTQYF
TRBV10-3	.	TRBJ2-2	.	TGTGCCATCAGTCTAAGTCTACCGAACACCGGGGAGCTGTTTTTT	CAISLSLPNTGELFF
TRBV6-6	.	TRBJ1-2	.	TGTGCCAGCAGGTTCTCCCTTTATGGCTACACCTTC	CASRFSLYGYTF
TRBV11-2	.	TRBJ1-2	.	TGTGCCAGCAGCCTAGGGAGCGGGGGTGAAAATGGCTACACCTTC	CASSLGSGGENGYTF
TRBV6-6	once	TRBJ1-2	TRBD1	TGTGCCAGCAGTTTAGACAGGGGCTATGGCTACACCTTC	CASSLDRGYGYTF
TRBV28	.	TRBJ1-2	.	TGTGCCAGCAGTTTAGAATACAGGAAAAACTATGGCTACACCTTC	CASSLEYRKNYGYTF
TRBV2	few	TRBJ2-3	TRBD1	TGTGCCAGCAGCTCGGACAGGGGGACAGATACGCAGTATTTT	CASSSDRGTDTQYF
TRBV5-1	.	TRBJ2-2	TRBD2	TGCGCCAGCAGCTTTAGCGGGGGAATCAACACCGGGGAGCTGTTTTTT	CASSFSGGINTGELFF
TRBV4-1	.	TRBJ2-3	TRBD2	TGCGCCAGCAGCCAAGAACTACCTTTAGCGGGAGAGCCAGATACGCAGTATTTT	CASSQELPLAGEPDTQYF
TRBV27	.	TRBJ2-1	TRBD2	TGTGCCAGCAGTCTCTCACTAGCGCGTGTTAATGAGCAGTTCTTC	CASSLSLARVNEQFF
TRBV10-3	.	TRBJ2-1	TRBD1	TGTGCCGCGCCGGGACAGGTTTACAATGAGCAGTTCTTC	CAAPGQVYNEQFF
TRBV6-5	.	TRBJ2-5	TRBD2	TGTGCCAGCAGTAAAACTCCGGGGGGTGAGACCCAGTACTTC	CASSKTPGGETQYF
TRBV3-1/TRBV3-2	.	TRBJ2-2	TRBD2	TGTGCCAGCAGCCAAGAATCCCTAGCGGGAGCCGGGGAGCTGTTTTTT	CASSQESLAGAGELFF
TRBV24-1	.	TRBJ2-5	.	TGTGCCACCAGTGTAGGAGGGGAGACCCAGTACTTC	CATSVGGETQYF
TRBV15	.	TRBJ2-1	.	TGTGCCACCAGCAGAGCTCAGGGTGAGCAGTTCTTC	CATSRAQGEQFF
TRBV29-1	few	TRBJ1-1	.	TGCAGCGTTACCCCTGGGACACGCACTGAAGCTTTCTTT	CSVTPGTRTEAFF
TRBV6-4	.	TRBJ2-1	TRBD1	TGTGCCAGCAGTCCTATAGACAGGGGGCTCAATGAGCAGTTCTTC	CASSPIDRGLNEQFF
TRBV9	.	TRBJ1-2	.	TGTGCCAGCAGCGCCTTGCAGGGGCGTAACTATGGCTACACCTTC	CASSALQGRNYGYTF